This T cell receptor (beta chain) was retrieved from a study of T cells in Graves' hyperthyroidism and ophthalmopathy (dated by TCRdb to 2018 to 2020). Study-level background: Peripheral blood was sampled at the time of initial diagnosis, prior to any treatment. A discovery cohort of about a hundred patients, approximately 44 with Graves' ophthalmopathy and 57 with stable Graves' hyperthyroidism, was used to find distinguishing TCR V-J signatures. Prospective prediction of ophthalmopathy was tested in an independent validation cohort consisting of 18 to 20 hyperthyroidism patients and around 16 patients who later progressed to ophthalmopathy. The 90 or so discovery patients were randomly split 7:3 into training and test sets. In addition, the study compared T-cell repertoires in thyroid tissue and in blood from a handful of Graves' hyperthyroidism patients. After sampling, hyperthyroidism patients received methimazole starting at 30 mg daily, and ophthalmopathy patients received high-dose intravenous methylprednisolone. According to the paper, TCR Vbeta CDR3 sequencing was carried out on approximately 140 peripheral blood samples, which came from approximately 43 ophthalmopathy, about 75 hyperthyroidism and roughly 17 progressor patients.

The TCR beta CDR3 regions were amplified from the RNA transcripts. The first round of RT-PCR for the TCR CDR3 was performed with the HTBI primer set and the Qiagen OneStep RT-PCR kit. The libraries were constructed in a second round of multiplex PCR and then size-selected and purified. The libraries were sequenced on an Illumina HiSeq2000 using paired-end 100 bp reads. The published analysis was carried out like this. SOAPnuke was used to process the raw data, removing reads that contained adapters or uncalled bases, had a mean Phred below 15, or lacked an exact match to the constant primer or identifier. COPE v1.2.5 was used to merge high-quality paired reads, and clonotypes were defined as unique nucleotide sequences. Clonotypes were aligned to IMGT TRBV, TRBD and TRBJ reference segments using MiTCR v1.1. The analysis included only V-J combinations with a frequency above 0.0001, which together covered around 99% of the repertoires. A TCS score was defined as the ratio between F50 (clonal expansion) and ExV (chaos), using BLOSUM62-based TCRdist between CDR3 peptides within each V-J. Welch's t-statistics and random forest reduced around 520 V-J features to roughly 13, which were used in a naive Bayes classifier (R e1071). TCRdb passed the public sequencing reads through fastp at Q25 and MiXCR, retaining productive beta sequences. Duplicate CDR3 protein sequences are folded into a single record with the most common DNA and genes. In this record, the V and J calls reflect TCRdb's handling and not the investigators' own analysis. For this sample there are hundreds of thousands of distinct CDR3 sequences; approximately 14% appear just once. The ten largest clonotypes hold more than 8.5% of the sample.

Stable Graves' hyperthyroidism was defined as the absence of progression to ophthalmopathy over 18 months of follow-up. Hyperthyroidism patients were newly diagnosed, had a disease duration of under 2 months, and were aged 18 to 65 years. Exclusion was applied to patients with uncontrolled infections, other autoimmune diseases, pregnancy or lactation. Clinical symptoms, serum thyroxine and TRAb, thyroid ultrasound, and orbital computed tomography formed the basis for the diagnoses. PBMCs were isolated from about 10 ml of fresh peripheral blood by Ficoll-Paque density gradient centrifugation. Total RNA was extracted using Trizol reagent, and RNA quality was assessed on an Agilent 2100 Bioanalyzer. The study at large found these results: Most expanded thyroid clonotypes (frequency above 0.001) were also detected in blood, a finding suggesting that blood repertoires may reflect thyroid immune responses. Ophthalmopathy was separated from stable hyperthyroidism by a 13 V-J signature model, with over 85% sensitivity and roughly 84% specificity obtained in cross-validation and 80%/75% obtained in testing. Sample size was not statistically predetermined, and blinding of investigators to group allocation was not performed. In validation, the model predicted progression to ophthalmopathy a median of roughly 6.1 months before onset, with about 70% sensitivity and roughly 79% specificity.

This clonotype was seen repeatedly, ten times or more. It lacks a known antigen. The sample holds no much larger clone one base away, and base qualities are not on file. Spanning cysteine to phenylalanine, the CDR3 consists of 15 amino acids. Only CDR3 DNA remains: 45 bases, in frame from the first base. Germline trimming amounts to 5 bases on V and 1 base on J, with 6 as the count of junction bases outside the gene matches. The germline V gene gives CDR1 as MNHNS and CDR2 as SASEGT. The sequencing sample was made of blood. This sequence originates from a woman younger than 35 with Graves' hyperthyroidism. The receptor chain draws on TRBV6-1 and TRBJ2-7; TRBD1 lines up with 9 middle nucleotides. The CDR3 has the sequence CASSYGTGNSYEQYF. In nucleotides, the sequence is TGTGCCAGCAGTTATGGGACAGGGAATTCCTACGAGCAGTACTTC.